The sequence of this T cell receptor (beta chain) was determined in a study of T cell responses to AZD1222 COVID-19 vaccine. CDR1 is SGDLS and CDR2 is YYNGEE in the germline V gene. The CDR3 consists of 15 residues. The ends lost 0 bases at V and 7 bases at J; junction bases unmatched: 3. This table comes from immunoSEQ multiplex PCR, and its TCRdb copy is limited to in-frame clones, with some not included. The sample contains 110,000 to 150,000 clones, roughly 91% of which appear only once. The sequence was obtained from an adult in good health. The chain joins TRBV9 to TRBJ1-5; 11 bases agree with TRBD1. The starting material was peripheral blood, obtained on day 0 of AZD1222 vaccination. CDR3 protein: CASSVGTGGGQPQHF. The CDR3 nucleotides are TGTGCCAGCAGCGTAGGGACAGGGGGCGGGCAGCCCCAGCATTTT. The variable domain in full, completed from reference TRBV9 and TRBJ1-5, reads DSGVTQTPKHLITATGQRVTLRCSPRSGDLSVYWYQQSLDQGLQFLIQYYNGEERAKGNILERFSAQQFPDLHSELNLSSLELGDSALYFCASSVGTGGGQPQHFGDGTRLSIL.